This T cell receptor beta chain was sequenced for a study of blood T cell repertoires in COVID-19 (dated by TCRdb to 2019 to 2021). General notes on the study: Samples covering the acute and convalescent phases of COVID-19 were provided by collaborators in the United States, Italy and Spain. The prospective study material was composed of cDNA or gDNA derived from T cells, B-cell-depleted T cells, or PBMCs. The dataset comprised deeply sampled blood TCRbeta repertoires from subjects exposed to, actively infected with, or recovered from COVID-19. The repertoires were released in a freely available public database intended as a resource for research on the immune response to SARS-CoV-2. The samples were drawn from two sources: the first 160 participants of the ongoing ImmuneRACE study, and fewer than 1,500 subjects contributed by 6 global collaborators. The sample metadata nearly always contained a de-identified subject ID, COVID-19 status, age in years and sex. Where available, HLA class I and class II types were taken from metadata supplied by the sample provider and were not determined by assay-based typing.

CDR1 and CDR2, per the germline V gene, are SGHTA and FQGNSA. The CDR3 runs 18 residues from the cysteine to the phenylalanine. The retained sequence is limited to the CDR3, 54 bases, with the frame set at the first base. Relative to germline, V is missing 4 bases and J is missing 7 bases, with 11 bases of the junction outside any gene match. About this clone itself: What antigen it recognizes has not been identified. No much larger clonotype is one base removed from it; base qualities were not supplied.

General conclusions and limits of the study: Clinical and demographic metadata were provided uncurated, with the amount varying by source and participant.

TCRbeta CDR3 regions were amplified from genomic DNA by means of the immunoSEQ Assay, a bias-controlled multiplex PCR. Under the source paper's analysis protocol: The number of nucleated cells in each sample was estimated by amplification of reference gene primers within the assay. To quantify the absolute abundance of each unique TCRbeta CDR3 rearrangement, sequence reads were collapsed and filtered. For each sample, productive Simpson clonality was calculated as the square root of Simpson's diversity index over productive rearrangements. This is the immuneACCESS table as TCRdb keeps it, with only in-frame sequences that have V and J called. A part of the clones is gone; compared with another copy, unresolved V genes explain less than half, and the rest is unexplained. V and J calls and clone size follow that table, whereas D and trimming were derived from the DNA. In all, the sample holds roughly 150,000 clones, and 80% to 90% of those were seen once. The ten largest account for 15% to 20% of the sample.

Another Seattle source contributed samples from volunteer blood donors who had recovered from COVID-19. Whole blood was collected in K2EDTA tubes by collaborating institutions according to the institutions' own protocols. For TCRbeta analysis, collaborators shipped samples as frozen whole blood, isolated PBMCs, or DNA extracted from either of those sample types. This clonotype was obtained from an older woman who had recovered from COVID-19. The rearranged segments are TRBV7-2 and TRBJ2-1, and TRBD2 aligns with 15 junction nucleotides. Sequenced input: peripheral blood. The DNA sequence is TGTGCCAGCAGCTACGGGACTAGCGGGAGGAGGTTGGGGAATGAGCAGTTCTTC. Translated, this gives CASSYGTSGRRLGNEQFF.